A single sample gave rise to the 25 T cell receptor beta chains below, sequenced in a study of T cells in Graves' hyperthyroidism and ophthalmopathy. The CDR3 regions of TCR beta were amplified from RNA transcripts. Researchers ran a first-round RT-PCR on the TCR CDR3 using the HTBI primer set. TCRdb itself ran the multiplex PCR reads through MiXCR, one entry per CDR3 protein. This table has about 640,000 distinct CDR3 sequences, roughly 20% appearing once. Specimen: blood. The receptors come from a man aged 25-45 years with Graves' ophthalmopathy.

V usage is TRBV20-1 and J usage is TRBJ2-7, with D tentatively TRBD1 (6 bases). V lost 1 base and J lost 2, with 12 bases in between. Germline V gives CDR1 DFQATT, CDR2 SNEGSKA (reference sequence). CDR3 size: 14 residues. The CDR3 is CSARAGTKTYEQYF. The CDR3 DNA reads as TGCAGTGCTAGAGCCGGGACAAAAACCTACGAGCAGTACTTC.

This sequence joins TRBV7-2 and TRBJ2-2, with TRBD2 matching over 9 bases. The CDR3 has 15 amino acids. Germline CDR1 reads SGHTA; CDR2 reads FQGNSA. Trimming took 2 bases from V and 3 from J; bases not matched to a gene: 1. The CDR3 protein is CASSLRLADTGELFF. The CDR3 bases are TGTGCCAGCAGCTTACGACTAGCGGACACCGGGGAGCTGTTTTTT.

This clonotype was detected ten times or more. The CDR3 spells CASSLGPQGLYTEAFF. The CDR3, as DNA: TGTGCCAGCAGCTTAGGACCCCAGGGCCTCTACACTGAAGCTTTCTTT. The chain carries TRBV11-2 and TRBJ1-1, with D possibly matching TRBD1 (5 bases). This CDR3 contains 16 residues. V lost 1 base and J lost 3, with 15 bases in between. Germline lookup yields CDR1 SGHAT and CDR2 FQNNGV.

The genes are TRBV4-3 and TRBJ2-3; no clear D. The CDR3 extends over 15 amino acids. Trimming removed 4 bases at V and 3 bases at J, with 14 bases between. Germline CDR1 reads LGHNA; CDR2 reads YSLEER. CDR3 in amino acids: CASSLRVGITDTQYF. The CDR3 DNA sequence: TGCGCCAGCAGCCTTCGTGTTGGGATAACAGATACGCAGTATTTT.

The J gene is TRBJ1-3, the V gene TRBV18; D remains ambiguous. The CDR3 is 14 amino acids. V gave up 2 bases and J gave up 5 bases, with 10 bases separating them. CDR1 and CDR2 (germline): KGHSH, LQKENI. CDR3 residues: CASSPFWVRNTIYF. CDR3 nucleotides: TGTGCCAGCTCACCATTCTGGGTTCGAAACACCATATATTTT.

This rearrangement joins TRBV9 to TRBJ2-2; 10 bases are a match to TRBD2. The CDR3 totals 17 residues. Germline-derived CDR1 and CDR2 are SGDLS and YYNGEE. V trimming: 0 bases; J trimming: 3 bases; junction bases outside the gene matches: 5. The CDR3 coding sequence is TGTGCCAGCAGCGTAGGGGCTAGCGGGGGAGACACCGGGGAGCTGTTTTTT. Translating gives CASSVGASGGDTGELFF.

The rearrangement uses TRBV10-3 and TRBJ2-3; no firm D call. This CDR3 is built from 14 residues. CDR1 and CDR2 from the germline V gene are ENHRY and SYGVKD. Trimming took 3 bases from V and 1 from J, leaving 8 bases between them. The CDR3 region has the DNA TGTGCCATCAGTGAACAGCCTGGCACAGATACGCAGTATTTT. Translated: CAISEQPGTDTQYF.

On this clonotype itself: One end of the junction fails to match germline, which may point to a read error. The chain has TRBV6-1 and TRBJ2-4; TRBD2 is a possible D gene (6 bases). This CDR3 is 14 amino acids long. The germline V gene has CDR1 MNHNS and CDR2 SASEGT. This chain's CDR3 is CVSSEVLAVNIQYF. As DNA, the CDR3 is TGTGTCAGCAGTGAAGTCTTAGCGGTAAACATTCAGTACTTC.

The rearrangement joins TRBV19 to TRBJ1-5; D gene uncertain. The V gene's germline CDR1 is LNHDA and CDR2 SQIVND (reference sequence). The V gene lost 1 base and the J gene lost 3 bases, with 10 bases spanning the gap. CDR3 size: 15 residues. DNA of the CDR3: TGTGCCAGTAGTATAGGCAGACGGATCAATCAGCCCCAGCATTTT. Protein: CASSIGRRINQPQHF.

V is TRBV28 and J is TRBJ2-5; D unclear. Germline-derived CDR1 and CDR2 are MDHEN and SYDVKM. There are 13 residues in the CDR3. V lost 2 bases to trimming and J lost 5 bases, with 9 bases between them. The CDR3 here is CASSLMAPETQYF. CDR3 DNA sequence: TGTGCCAGCAGTTTAATGGCGCCGGAGACCCAGTACTTC.

This clonotype has more than one count but fewer than ten. The V call is TRBV28, the J call TRBJ2-7; D possibly corresponds to TRBD1 (6 bases). With 4 bases removed from V and 4 bases from J, the gap between germline ends came to 14 bases. The CDR3 consists of 14 residues. Per germline, CDR1 MDHEN and CDR2 SYDVKM. CDR3 sequence reads: CASSSPGHLYEQYF. The CDR3 DNA reads TGTGCCAGCAGTTCCCCGGGACACCTTTACGAGCAGTACTTC.

The chain joins TRBV20-1 to TRBJ2-3; 14 bases match TRBD2. The CDR3 contains 15 residues. The germline V gene encodes CDR1 DFQATT and CDR2 SNEGSKA (reference sequence). The J segment lost 6 bases and the V segment lost 6 bases, leaving 8 bases of the junction unmatched. The CDR3 coding sequence is TGCAGTGCCAAGACTAGCGGGAGGGGTTGGGATACGCAGTATTTT. Encoded protein: CSAKTSGRGWDTQYF.

This clonotype was detected only a few times. This rearrangement joins TRBV10-2 to TRBJ2-1, with D perhaps assigned TRBD1 or TRBD2 (5 bases each). V lost 8 bases and J lost 4, with 15 bases in between. Germline loops: CDR1 WSHSY, CDR2 SAAADI. This CDR3 is built from 14 residues. Here the CDR3 reads CASRDPATYNEQFF. CDR3 DNA sequence: TGCGCCAGCCGGGACCCAGCGACATACAATGAGCAGTTCTTC.

This clonotype was observed a few times. The chain couples TRBV28 to TRBJ2-1; 8 nucleotides line up with TRBD1. The CDR3 has 19 amino acids. V shed 1 base, J shed 0 bases, and the junction held 11 bases outside the gene matches. The V gene's germline CDR1 is MDHEN and CDR2 SYDVKM. The CDR3 coding sequence is TGTGCCAGCAGTTTATTCGGACAGGGACACCGGGGCTCCTACAATGAGCAGTTCTTC. Its translation: CASSLFGQGHRGSYNEQFF.

This clonotype was counted at least ten times. This sequence joins TRBV3-1 and TRBJ2-5; D unclear. Per the germline V gene, CDR1 is LGHDT and CDR2 is YNNKEL (reference sequence). The CDR3 runs 15 residues. Deletions cut 0 bases from V and 5 bases from J, with 13 bases between. The CDR3 spells CASSQDIGPGETQYF. DNA for the CDR3: TGTGCCAGCAGCCAAGATATAGGGCCCGGGGAGACCCAGTACTTC.

This clonotype was seen a few times. The V gene is TRBV11-3, the J gene TRBJ2-1; 10 bases fit TRBD2. CDR3 length equals 14 residues. Germline assignment: CDR1 SGHNT and CDR2 YENEEA. The V and J ends lost 5 bases and 12 bases, in that order; junction bases with no gene match: 10. The CDR3 is CASSLGASGSTQFF. Written as DNA, the CDR3 is TGTGCCAGCAGCCTAGGCGCTAGCGGGAGCACGCAGTTCTTC. The full variable domain, in which reference TRBV11-3 and TRBJ2-1 provide the parts outside the CDR3, is EAGVVQSPRYKIIEKKQPVAFWCNPISGHNTLYWYLQNLGQGPELLIRYENEEAVDDSQLPKDRFSAERLKGVDSTLKIQPAELGDSAVYLCASSLGASGSTQFFGPGTRLTVL.

The chain couples TRBV20-1 to TRBJ2-7; 10 bases match TRBD1. There are 14 residues in the CDR3. CDR1 is DFQATT and CDR2 is SNEGSKA in the germline V gene (reference sequence). V gave up 7 bases and J gave up 7 bases; unmatched junction bases: 13. The DNA of the CDR3 is TGCAGTGTTATGCCCGGGACAGGGGCCTCTGAGCAGTACTTC. It yields the protein CSVMPGTGASEQYF.

This clonotype was counted many times. The chain recombines TRBV11-1 with TRBJ2-2; no firm D call. Germline V gene lookup returns CDR1 SGHAT and CDR2 FQDESV (reference sequence). The germline V and J ends were trimmed by 5 bases and 6 bases, with 10 bases remaining between them. The CDR3 has 13 amino acids. CDR3 DNA: TGTGCCAGCAGCGCGGTCGGCGCCGGGGAGCTGTTTTTT. Translated: CASSAVGAGELFF.

This clonotype was recorded a few times. For the CDR3, the DNA is TGCGCCAGCACTACTAGCGGGAATTACAATGAGCAGTTCTTC. It codes for CASTTSGNYNEQFF. V and J are TRBV5-1 and TRBJ2-1; 10 nucleotides match TRBD2. The V and J ends lost 6 bases and 4 bases, in that order; junction bases with no gene match: 4. Per the germline V gene, CDR1 is SGHRS and CDR2 is YFSETQ. The CDR3 is 14 amino acids. Combining the CDR3 with reference TRBV5-1 and TRBJ2-1 gives the whole variable domain KAGVTQTPRYLIKTRGQQVTLSCSPISGHRSVSWYQQTPGQGLQFLFEYFSETQRNKGNFPGRFSGRQFSNSRSEMNVSTLELGDSALYLCASTTSGNYNEQFFGPGTRLTVL.

There are a few counts of this clonotype. The chain is built from TRBV20-1 and TRBJ1-4; 7 bases agree with TRBD1. The V segment lost 5 bases and the J segment 6 bases; nucleotides outside the gene matches: 6. CDR3 length: 13 residues. In germline, CDR1 is DFQATT, CDR2 SNEGSKA (reference sequence). CDR3 sequence reads: CSAARQGDEKLFF. The CDR3 DNA sequence: TGCAGTGCTGCCCGACAGGGAGATGAAAAACTGTTTTTT.

This clonotype was seen a handful of times. The chain carries TRBV20-1 and TRBJ2-7, with D possibly being TRBD2 (5 bases). Per germline, CDR1 DFQATT and CDR2 SNEGSKA (reference sequence). V was shortened by 6 bases and J by 2 bases, with 14 bases between the two germline ends. The CDR3 loop spans 13 amino acids. CDR3 sequence reads: CSAAGSDPYEQYF. CDR3 coding DNA: TGCAGTGCGGCGGGTTCAGACCCCTACGAGCAGTACTTC.

This chain uses TRBV6-1 with TRBJ2-1; D remains ambiguous. V dropped 8 bases and J dropped 0 bases, with 8 bases sitting between them. This CDR3 has 13 residues. Germline V CDR1 and CDR2: MNHNS, SASEGT. The CDR3 region is CASDGSSYNEQFF. The DNA for the CDR3 is TGTGCCAGCGACGGAAGCTCCTACAATGAGCAGTTCTTC.

This clonotype was found many times. V usage is TRBV30 and J usage is TRBJ2-3, with D uncertain. Germline CDR1 is GTSNPN and CDR2 is SVGIG (reference sequence). The CDR3 consists of 13 residues. Trimming pared 0 bases from V and 0 bases from J, leaving 4 bases between. The DNA for the CDR3 is TGTGCCTGGAGTGTACAGAGCACAGATACGCAGTATTTT. Translated: CAWSVQSTDTQYF.

The rearrangement uses TRBV28 and TRBJ1-4, with D unresolved. The CDR3 loop spans 13 amino acids. The germline V gene has CDR1 MDHEN and CDR2 SYDVKM. The ends were cut back, 10 bases at V and 4 bases at J, with 13 bases in the middle. The CDR3 region is CATVGTVNEKLFF. As DNA, the CDR3 is TGTGCCACCGTGGGCACGGTTAATGAAAAACTGTTTTTT.

This clonotype was detected ten times or more. The genes are TRBV28 and TRBJ1-1, with D possibly TRBD1 on 6 matching bases. The V gene lost 6 bases and the J gene lost 4 bases, with 15 bases spanning the gap. This CDR3 spans 14 amino acids. Germline CDR1 reads MDHEN; CDR2 reads SYDVKM. CDR3: CASSPVGGGTEAFF. The CDR3 region has the DNA TGTGCCAGCAGCCCCGTGGGGGGCGGCACTGAAGCTTTCTTT.